A single sample gave rise to the 15 T cell receptor beta chains below, sequenced in a study of blood T cell repertoires in COVID-19. The protocol was immunoSEQ multiplex PCR, while the TCRdb copy is restricted to in-frame clones and leaves out a portion. The table has about 72,000 clones, about 91% seen once. Sequenced sample: peripheral blood. The receptor set was obtained from a woman aged 55-75 years with active COVID-19.

This chain joins TRBV6-1 and TRBJ1-4, with a weak D call TRBD1 (5 bases). The length of the CDR3 is 12 residues. The V gene's germline CDR1 is MNHNS and CDR2 SASEGT. Trimming removed 2 bases at V and 16 bases at J, with 14 bases between. CDR3 protein: CASSEPYRPPFF. CDR3 sequence (DNA): TGTGCCAGCAGTGAACCCTACAGGCCCCCGTTTTTT.

This clone was observed a single time. V gene TRBV19 combines with J gene TRBJ2-7; a weak D match, TRBD1 (5 bases). V lost 7 bases, J lost 0 bases, and 13 bases lay in between. This CDR3 is 14 amino acids long. CDR1 is LNHDA and CDR2 is SQIVND in the germline V gene (reference sequence). The DNA of the CDR3 is TGTGCCAGTAAGAATAAGGACACCTCCTACGAGCAGTACTTC. Translating gives CASKNKDTSYEQYF.

In nucleotides, the CDR3 is TGTGCCAGCTCACCACGAGGGACTAGCGGATATTACGAGCAGTACTTC. Translation: CASSPRGTSGYYEQYF. V gene TRBV18 combines with J gene TRBJ2-7, with TRBD2 matching 11 bases. The J segment lost 4 bases and the V segment lost 1 base, leaving 6 bases of the junction unmatched. There are 16 residues in the CDR3. The germline V gene has CDR1 KGHSH and CDR2 LQKENI.

This chain links TRBV6-4 with TRBJ1-4; D uncertain. The CDR3 has 14 residues. Germline V gene data show CDR1 as MRHNA and CDR2 as SNTAGT. Here the CDR3 reads CAPREPRSKEKLFF. DNA for the CDR3: TGTGCTCCCCGCGAGCCGCGTTCAAAGGAAAAACTGTTTTTT.

This clone was seen once. This sequence joins TRBV5-5 and TRBJ1-5, with 9 bases matching TRBD1. V dropped 4 bases and J dropped 11; count of bases not matched to a gene: 10. The germline V gene has CDR1 SGHKS and CDR2 YYEKEE (reference sequence). The CDR3 extends over 14 amino acids. The DNA for the CDR3 is TGTGCCAGCAGCGACGACAGGGGGATTCCGGCCCAGCATTTT. Protein product: CASSDDRGIPAQHF.

V is TRBV29-1 and J is TRBJ2-1; weak D call: TRBD2 (6 bases). CDR3 size: 13 residues. V gave up 8 bases and J gave up 7 bases, with 18 bases separating them. CDR1 SQVTM and CDR2 ANQGSEA come from the germline V gene. CDR3 loop: CSMTAPTRNEQFF. Written as DNA, the CDR3 is TGCAGCATGACGGCCCCGACTAGGAATGAGCAGTTCTTC.

The V gene is TRBV27, the J gene TRBJ1-1; 7 positions match TRBD1. CDR3 size: 12 residues. V shed 5 bases, J shed 5 bases, and the junction held 2 bases outside the gene matches. Germline-derived CDR1 and CDR2 are MNHEY and SMNVEV (reference sequence). CDR3 DNA sequence: TGTGCCAGCAGTCAGGGGGTTACTGAAGCTTTCTTT. It is translated as CASSQGVTEAFF.

The rearrangement links TRBV4-2 to TRBJ2-7; 9 bases agree with TRBD2. CDR1 is LGHNA, CDR2 YNFKEQ, per germline. The CDR3 is 14 amino acids. V dropped 1 base and J dropped 5; count of bases not matched to a gene: 3. The CDR3 nucleotides are TGTGCCAGCAGCCAAGCCGTAGCGGGAGACGAGCAGTACTTC. Protein: CASSQAVAGDEQYF.

V and J are TRBV5-1 and TRBJ1-2, with TRBD1 identical over 9 bases. Germline loops: CDR1 SGHRS, CDR2 YFSETQ. J was trimmed by 8 bases and V by 4 bases; bases with no gene match: 6. This CDR3 contains 13 residues. For the CDR3, the DNA is TGCGCCAGCAGCACAGGACAGGGGTTGGGCTACACCTTC. Its translation: CASSTGQGLGYTF.

The chain has TRBV4-1 and TRBJ1-2; 10 bases line up with TRBD1. Looked up from germline, CDR1 is MGHRA and CDR2 is YSYEKL. V lost 3 bases and J lost 1; bases outside the gene matches: 2. The CDR3 totals 15 residues. The CDR3 spells CASSQDRGNNYGYTF. The CDR3 DNA sequence: TGCGCCAGCAGCCAGGACAGGGGGAATAACTATGGCTACACCTTC.

The chain is built from TRBV7-2 and TRBJ2-2; 9 bases line up with TRBD1. CDR3 length: 19 amino acids. Germline V gene lookup returns CDR1 SGHTA and CDR2 FQGNSA. With 1 base clipped from V and 6 bases from J, the junction kept 15 bases outside the gene matches. The CDR3 sequence is CASSLGIGGGQGVSGELFF. The CDR3 nucleotides are TGTGCCAGCAGCTTAGGGATAGGAGGGGGACAGGGCGTGTCCGGGGAGCTGTTTTTT.

The chain combines TRBV25-1 with TRBJ1-1, with D possibly TRBD1 on 5 matching bases. This CDR3 contains 13 residues. Germline V gene lookup returns CDR1 MGHDK and CDR2 SYGVNS. Trimming stripped 2 bases from V and 7 bases from J, with 11 bases between. The CDR3 DNA reads as TGTGCCAGCAGTGAAGGCGGGGGGGTTGAAGCTTTCTTT. It specifies CASSEGGGVEAFF.

The rearrangement uses TRBV2 and TRBJ1-5; no clear D. The CDR3 is 14 amino acids. Per the germline V gene, CDR1 is SNHLY and CDR2 is FYNNEI. Deletions cut 1 base from V and 7 bases from J, with 11 bases between. The CDR3 protein is CASSEERVGQPQHF. Written as DNA, the CDR3 is TGTGCCAGCAGTGAAGAGAGGGTCGGGCAGCCCCAGCATTTT.

The chain uses TRBV6-4 and TRBJ1-1; D remains ambiguous. The germline V and J ends were trimmed by 3 bases and 5 bases, with 10 bases remaining between them. This CDR3 spans 13 amino acids. Germline-derived CDR1 and CDR2 are MRHNA and SNTAGT. The chain's CDR3 is CASSEMAQTEAFF. CDR3 sequence (DNA): TGTGCCAGCAGTGAAATGGCCCAGACTGAAGCTTTCTTT.

The chain uses TRBV30 and TRBJ2-5; D is ambiguous. The V end was cut by 5 bases, the J end by 5 bases, with 12 bases between. The germline V gene encodes CDR1 GTSNPN and CDR2 SVGIG (reference sequence). The CDR3 has 12 amino acids. CDR3 coding DNA: TGTGCCTGGGCTAATTTAGTCGAGACCCAGTACTTC. Its protein product is CAWANLVETQYF.